The T cell receptor beta chain under discussion was sequenced for a study of CD8+ T cells in alopecia areata. Study at large: The study gave treated patients oral tofacitinib at 5 to 10 mg twice daily. General observations from the study: Higher clonality than in normal scalp was seen in lesional scalp, especially alopecia totalis/universalis. Resident alphabeta T cells of normal skin are also sequenced in scalp samples.

Germline CDR1 and CDR2: SEHNR and FQNEAQ (reference sequence). The CDR3 length is 14 residues. V shed 5 bases and J shed 0 bases, with 10 bases lying between them. About this clone itself: Its cognate antigen is unknown.

Sorting from PBMCs produced CD4+ and CD8+ T cells. cDNA reverse transcribed from extracted RNA served as the sequencing template. The repertoire was sequenced with immunoSEQ multiplex PCR; TCRdb's copy has only in-frame clones and lacks some. The sample gives over 200,000 clones, about three fifths of which show up once; 0.45% is in the top ten. The chain uses TRBV7-9 and TRBJ1-2; maybe TRBD1 (5 bases). The sample consisted of CD4+ T cells sorted from blood, taken at week 0. This sequence originates from a human donor with alopecia areata. CDR3 nucleotides: TGTGCCAGCAGCCCAGGGACCGCTAACTATGGCTACACCTTC. This sequence encodes CASSPGTANYGYTF.